The 17 T cell receptor beta chains in this list originate from one sample, sequenced in a study of response to subunit inactivated influenza vaccine. TCRdb independently ran MiXCR on the RT-PCR reads; one entry per CDR3 protein. Seen here are hundreds of thousands of distinct CDR3 sequences, around 18% observed once, and the top ten hold approximately 10%. The sequenced sample was PBMCs from blood, obtained 4 to 6 days after vaccination. These receptor sequences come from a man aged 50 to 59 who received an inactivated influenza vaccine.

There are a few counts of this clonotype. This chain links TRBV29-1 with TRBJ1-4, with TRBD1 as a possible D gene (6 bases). In germline, CDR1 is SQVTM, CDR2 ANQGSEA. The CDR3 loop spans 14 amino acids. The V end was cut by 7 bases, the J end by 7 bases, with 19 bases between. The CDR3: CSARKGGVLEKLFF. The CDR3 DNA sequence: TGCAGCGCCCGAAAGGGGGGCGTCCTTGAAAAACTGTTTTTT.

This clonotype has ten or more counts. The rearrangement uses TRBV12-3 or TRBV12-4 and TRBJ2-5; weak D call: TRBD1 (6 bases). Trimming shortened V by 2 bases and J by 5 bases, and 12 bases separated the two germline ends. This CDR3 has 14 residues. The CDR3 DNA follows: TGTGCCAGCAGTTTAAGAAGACAGGCCGAGACCCAGTACTTC. Amino acids: CASSLRRQAETQYF.

V usage is TRBV4-3 and J usage is TRBJ1-1; D may be TRBD1 (5 bases). The germline V gene encodes CDR1 LGHNA and CDR2 YSLEER. This CDR3 comprises 15 residues. Trimming removed 0 bases from V and 2 bases from J, with 10 bases in between. The CDR3 DNA sequence: TGCGCCAGCAGCCAAGAGTGGAGGGGTAACACTGAAGCTTTCTTT. It translates to CASSQEWRGNTEAFF.

In its sample, this clonotype was seen a few times. This may stem from a read error, because a much larger clone lies one nucleotide away. V gene TRBV2 combines with J gene TRBJ2-2; D gene ambiguous. The germline V gene encodes CDR1 SNHLY and CDR2 FYNNEI. CDR3 length: 11 amino acids. The V end lost 7 bases, the J end lost 4 bases, and 4 bases lay between the germline ends. CDR3: CASTITGELFF. CDR3 DNA sequence: TGTGCCAGCACCATCACCGGGGAGCTGTTTTTT. Based on the CDR3 plus reference TRBV2 and TRBJ2-2, the full variable domain is EPEVTQTPSHQVTQMGQEVILRCVPISNHLYFYWYRQILGQKVEFLVSFYNNEISEKSEIFDDQFSVERPDGSNFTLKIRSTKLEDSAMYFCASTITGELFFGEGSRLTVL.

This clonotype was counted a few times. The genes are TRBV7-9 and TRBJ2-5; D uncertain. V was cut by 1 base and J by 0 bases, with 12 bases left in between. This CDR3 is built from 16 residues. In germline, CDR1 is SEHNR, CDR2 FQNEAQ (reference sequence). The CDR3 is CASSLGSVSYQETQYF. CDR3 coding DNA: TGTGCCAGCAGCTTAGGATCGGTTTCGTACCAAGAGACCCAGTACTTC. The full variable domain, rest sourced from reference TRBV7-9 and TRBJ2-5, is DTGVSQNPRHKITKRGQNVTFRCDPISEHNRLYWYRQTLGQGPEFLTYFQNEAQLEKSRLLSDRFSAERPKGSFSTLEIQRTEQGDSAMYLCASSLGSVSYQETQYFGPGTRLLVL.

The chain couples TRBV19 to TRBJ2-7; D is ambiguous. Trimming pared 1 base from V and 3 bases from J, leaving 10 bases between. Germline-derived CDR1 and CDR2 are LNHDA and SQIVND (reference sequence). The CDR3 is 14 amino acids. CDR3 nucleotides: TGTGCCAGTAGTATAGGCGCAGTGAACTACGAGCAGTACTTC. Amino acid sequence: CASSIGAVNYEQYF. The variable domain in full, with the rest retrieved from reference TRBV19 and TRBJ2-7, is DGGITQSPKYLFRKEGQNVTLSCEQNLNHDAMYWYRQDPGQGLRLIYYSQIVNDFQKGDIAEGYSVSREKKESFPLTVTSAQKNPTAFYLCASSIGAVNYEQYFGPGTRLTVT.

This clonotype has more than one count but fewer than ten. V and J are TRBV20-1 and TRBJ2-1; the match to TRBD2 covers 13 bases. CDR1 and CDR2 from the germline V gene are DFQATT and SNEGSKA (reference sequence). The V and J ends lost 5 bases and 6 bases, in that order; junction bases with no gene match: 4. The CDR3 sequence is 14 residues long. This CDR3 is CSAYGLAGANEQFF. Here the CDR3 DNA reads TGCAGTGCTTATGGACTAGCGGGAGCCAATGAGCAGTTCTTC.

The V gene is TRBV10-3, the J gene TRBJ1-5, with 8 bases matching TRBD1. V dropped 5 bases and J dropped 4; count of bases not matched to a gene: 4. Germline V gives CDR1 ENHRY, CDR2 SYGVKD. The CDR3 length is 14 residues. CDR3 coding DNA: TGTGCCATCAGTCAGGGGGCAGTGAATCAGCCCCAGCATTTT. This codes for CAISQGAVNQPQHF.

This chain joins TRBV20-1 and TRBJ2-4, with TRBD1 as a possible D gene (6 bases). This CDR3 has 13 amino acids. The germline V gene encodes CDR1 DFQATT and CDR2 SNEGSKA (reference sequence). V shed 6 bases and J shed 3 bases, with 12 bases lying between them. CDR3 residues: CSASTGNKNIQYF. DNA for the CDR3: TGCAGTGCAAGTACAGGGAACAAAAACATTCAGTACTTC.

This clonotype has a handful of counts. CDR3 bases: TGTGCCATCAGTGACTCGAAAATGGTGGATACGCAGTATTTT. Its protein is CAISDSKMVDTQYF. The chain links TRBV10-3 to TRBJ2-3, with D uncertain. The germline V gene has CDR1 ENHRY and CDR2 SYGVKD. Deletions cut 3 bases from V and 6 bases from J, with 13 bases between. The CDR3 is 14 residues long.

The rearrangement uses TRBV30 and TRBJ1-5; D is possibly TRBD1 (5 bases). There are 14 residues in the CDR3. V lost 0 bases to trimming and J lost 5 bases, with 11 bases between them. The germline CDR1 and CDR2 sequences are GTSNPN and SVGIG (reference sequence). DNA of the CDR3: TGTGCCTGGAGTGTAGGGGACGGCTATCAGCCCCAGCATTTT. Protein sequence: CAWSVGDGYQPQHF.

The rearrangement links TRBV7-3 to TRBJ2-1; 9 nucleotides agree with TRBD1. The CDR3 sequence is 14 residues long. CDR1 is SGHTA, CDR2 FQGTGA, per germline. With 3 bases clipped from V and 8 bases from J, the junction kept 5 bases outside the gene matches. The CDR3 coding sequence is TGTGCCAGCAGCTTGGGACAGGGAAGATATGAGCAGTTCTTC. Protein: CASSLGQGRYEQFF.

The sample holds a few counts of this clonotype. The rearrangement links TRBV7-8 to TRBJ1-6, with D possibly TRBD1 on 6 matching bases. The CDR3 loop spans 15 amino acids. Germline CDR1 and CDR2: SGHVS and FQNEAQ. Between the trimmed V and J ends, which lost 5 bases and 7 bases, there was a span of 15 bases. Here the CDR3 reads CASSAMGATNSPLHF. CDR3 in DNA: TGTGCCAGCAGCGCTATGGGGGCGACAAATTCACCCCTCCACTTT.

This chain links TRBV21-1 with TRBJ2-7; TRBD1 is the table's D call and was not checked against the DNA. TRBV21-1 is a recognized pseudogene. There are 14 residues in the CDR3. CDR3 sequence reads: CASSIRGQPYEQYF. The CDR3, as DNA: TGTGCCAGCAGCATCCGGGGCCAACCCTACGAGCAGTACTTC.

This sequence joins TRBV7-9 and TRBJ2-2; no clear D gene. CDR1 is SEHNR and CDR2 is FQNEAQ in the germline V gene (reference sequence). CDR3 length: 13 residues. Trimming cost V 11 bases and J 2 bases, with 12 bases left between them. The CDR3 nucleotides read TGTGCCCCAGGCGGCGGTAACACCGGGGAGCTGTTTTTT. Its translation is CAPGGGNTGELFF.

This chain links TRBV20-1 with TRBJ2-5; D is possibly TRBD2 (5 bases). The germline V gene encodes CDR1 DFQATT and CDR2 SNEGSKA (reference sequence). The CDR3 consists of 12 residues. Trimming left V 4 bases short and J 5 bases short, with 11 bases between. As DNA, the CDR3 is TGCAGTGCTAAGGAGGTTGGGGAGACCCAGTACTTC. Translating gives CSAKEVGETQYF.

This clonotype was observed many times. The J gene is TRBJ2-1, the V gene TRBV20-1, with a possible D match to TRBD1 (5 bases). V lost 2 bases to trimming and J lost 3 bases, with 11 bases between them. The germline V gene has CDR1 DFQATT and CDR2 SNEGSKA (reference sequence). The CDR3 covers 14 residues. The CDR3 loop reads CSARRQGLYNEQFF. CDR3 coding DNA: TGCAGTGCTAGAAGGCAGGGCCTCTACAATGAGCAGTTCTTC.